This passage covers 19 T cell receptor beta chains from one sample sequenced in a study of T cells in Graves' hyperthyroidism and ophthalmopathy. The TCR beta CDR3 regions underwent amplification using RNA transcripts as the source. The TCR CDR3 first-round RT-PCR relied on the HTBI primer set. TCRdb re-derived calls from the multiplex PCR reads in MiXCR, one entry per CDR3 protein. Found here are roughly 420,000 distinct CDR3 sequences, about an eighth of them singletons; the top ten hold around 5.3%. Sequencing was carried out using blood. The receptor set was obtained from a woman under 30 with Graves' hyperthyroidism.

Details on this clonotype: It may be a read error: a sequence one base away is much more abundant. The rearrangement links TRBV7-8 to TRBJ2-1, with TRBD1 as a possible D gene (5 bases). The CDR3 runs to 16 residues. From germline, CDR1 is SGHVS and CDR2 FQNEAQ. CDR3 nucleotides: TGTGCCAGCGGCCCCTCAATCCGGACAATCTACAATGAGCAGTCCTTC. Its protein product is CASGPSIRTIYNEQSF. Complete variable domain (other parts from reference TRBV7-8 and TRBJ2-1): GAGVSQSPRYKVAKRGQDVALRCDPISGHVSLFWYQQALGQGPEFLTYFQNEAQLDKSGLPSDRFFAERPEGSVSTLKIQRTQQEDSAVYLCASGPSIRTIYNEQSFGPGTRLTVL.

This clonotype was observed a few times. V gene TRBV25-1 combines with J gene TRBJ1-4; 9 positions agree with TRBD1. Trimming cost V 4 bases and J 10 bases; bases outside gene matches: 7. The CDR3 runs to 14 residues. Germline lookup yields CDR1 MGHDK and CDR2 SYGVNS. The CDR3 loop reads CASSAATGGTKLFF. CDR3 coding DNA: TGTGCCAGCAGTGCGGCGACAGGGGGGACAAAACTGTTTTTT.

This clonotype was observed many times. V gene TRBV6-1 combines with J gene TRBJ2-5, with TRBD1 identical over 9 bases. This CDR3 has 16 amino acids. The V gene's germline CDR1 is MNHNS and CDR2 SASEGT. The ends lost 0 bases at V and 2 bases at J; junction bases unmatched: 4. CDR3 nucleotide sequence: TGTGCCAGCAGTGAAGCAGGGACAGGGTTACAAGAGACCCAGTACTTC. It specifies CASSEAGTGLQETQYF.

In its sample, this clonotype was seen many times. The chain employs TRBV20-1 and TRBJ2-7; 7 bases match TRBD2. Unmatched junction bases numbered 8, after V lost 1 base and J lost 2 bases. The CDR3 runs to 15 residues. Germline CDR1 is DFQATT and CDR2 is SNEGSKA (reference sequence). The DNA for the CDR3 is TGCAGTGCTAGAGCCCTAGCGGAAAACCCCTACGAGCAGTACTTC. The encoded protein is CSARALAENPYEQYF.

Of note for this clonotype: Since a much larger clone is just one base distant, this may be a read error. The rearrangement joins TRBV2 to TRBJ2-7, with unresolved D. Trimming left V 0 bases short and J 4 bases short, with 10 bases between. CDR3 length equals 14 residues. CDR1 and CDR2 from the germline V gene are SNHLY and FYNNEI. The DNA of the CDR3 is TGTGCCAGCAGTGAAGCCTCTACGTCTTACGAGCAGTACTTC. This translates into CASSEASTSYEQYF.

The rearrangement uses TRBV5-4 and TRBJ2-3, with D perhaps assigned TRBD1 or TRBD2 (5 bases each). Trimming stripped 2 bases from V and 6 bases from J, with 13 bases between. CDR1 SGHNT and CDR2 YYREEE come from the germline V gene (reference sequence). The CDR3 runs to 14 residues. The CDR3, as DNA: TGTGCCAGCAGCTTCACAGGAGGTTACGATACGCAGTATTTT. Protein: CASSFTGGYDTQYF.

The sample holds many counts of this clonotype. The chain has TRBV18 and TRBJ2-1; possible D gene TRBD2, 6 bases. V was pared by 2 bases and J by 15 bases, with 17 bases between. Germline V gene data show CDR1 as KGHSH and CDR2 as LQKENI. This CDR3 has 13 amino acids. The CDR3 DNA follows: TGTGCCAGCTCACCAGGGACTCCAATGGGCCCGTTCTTC. This gives the protein CASSPGTPMGPFF.

This clonotype came up many times. The chain carries TRBV18 and TRBJ1-2; the match to TRBD1 covers 9 bases. CDR1 KGHSH and CDR2 LQKENI come from the germline V gene. This CDR3 has 15 amino acids. V lost 5 bases, J lost 8 bases, and 12 bases stayed unmatched. CDR3 in DNA: TGTGCCAGCTCATCGATGCCGGGACAGGGAGGCGGCTACACCTTC. Its translation is CASSSMPGQGGGYTF.

This clonotype has ten or more counts. This chain connects TRBV28 to TRBJ1-6; D gene uncertain. This CDR3 spans 13 amino acids. The V end lost 6 bases, the J end lost 9 bases, and 12 bases lay between the germline ends. The germline V gene has CDR1 MDHEN and CDR2 SYDVKM. The CDR3: CASRGRRASPLHF. The CDR3 DNA sequence: TGTGCCAGCAGGGGAAGGAGGGCTTCACCCCTCCACTTT.

This clonotype was seen ten or more times. The chain joins TRBV7-2 to TRBJ1-2; 10 nucleotides align to TRBD1. The germline CDR1 and CDR2 sequences are SGHTA and FQGNSA. This CDR3 has 13 residues. After removal of 5 bases from V and 8 bases from J, the junction contained 5 bases not matched to a gene. CDR3: CASSRDRGRGYTF. The DNA for the CDR3 is TGTGCCAGCAGCCGGGACAGGGGACGCGGCTACACCTTC.

V usage is TRBV20-1 and J usage is TRBJ1-4, with 10 bases matching TRBD1. The CDR3 contains 15 residues. After removal of 3 bases from V and 6 bases from J, the junction contained 7 bases not matched to a gene. Germline lookup yields CDR1 DFQATT and CDR2 SNEGSKA (reference sequence). DNA for the CDR3: TGCAGTGCTAGTCCCGTGGGGACAGGGGATGAAAAACTGTTTTTT. Its translation: CSASPVGTGDEKLFF.

This clonotype was detected a few times. The gene calls are TRBV4-1 and TRBJ2-5, with D perhaps matching TRBD1 or TRBD2 (6 bases each). The germline V gene encodes CDR1 MGHRA and CDR2 YSYEKL. The ends were cut back, 0 bases at V and 4 bases at J, with 12 bases in the middle. The CDR3 extends over 15 amino acids. The CDR3, as DNA: TGCGCCAGCAGCCAAGAGGGCAGGGGAGGAGAGACCCAGTACTTC. Amino acid sequence: CASSQEGRGGETQYF.

At least ten counts were recorded for this clonotype. The chain combines TRBV11-2 with TRBJ2-7, with a tentative D call TRBD2 (5 bases). Germline values: CDR1 SGHAT, CDR2 FQNNGV. Trimming shortened V by 0 bases and J by 11 bases, and 14 bases separated the two germline ends. This CDR3 spans 13 amino acids. For the CDR3, the DNA is TGTGCCAGCAGCTTAGAGACCGGGAATGCGGAGTACTTC. Translation gives CASSLETGNAEYF. The full variable domain, rest sourced from reference TRBV11-2 and TRBJ2-7, is EAGVAQSPRYKIIEKRQSVAFWCNPISGHATLYWYQQILGQGPKLLIQFQNNGVVDDSQLPKDRFSAERLKGVDSTLKIQPAKLEDSAVYLCASSLETGNAEYFGPGTRLTVT.

This clonotype was seen a few times. This chain uses TRBV24-1 with TRBJ2-2; tentatively, D is TRBD1 (5 bases). V lost 0 bases to trimming and J lost 8 bases, with 9 bases between them. Per germline, CDR1 KGHDR and CDR2 SFDVKD. CDR3 length: 14 residues. CDR3 DNA: TGTGCCACCAGTGATTTGCAAGGGGCGGGGGAGCTGTTTTTT. Amino acid sequence: CATSDLQGAGELFF.

There are many counts of this clonotype. The gene calls are TRBV3-1 and TRBJ2-2; D is ambiguous. V was trimmed by 6 bases and J by 1 base, leaving 12 bases between them. The CDR3 loop spans 15 amino acids. Germline CDR1 reads LGHDT; CDR2 reads YNNKEL (reference sequence). Here the CDR3 DNA reads TGTGCCAGCAGGCCGCATTCAGGGAACACCGGGGAGCTGTTTTTT. Translating it yields CASRPHSGNTGELFF.

This clonotype came up many times. V gene TRBV28 combines with J gene TRBJ2-5; 11 nucleotides match TRBD2. Germline values: CDR1 MDHEN, CDR2 SYDVKM. This CDR3 comprises 17 residues. J lost 5 bases, V lost 4 bases, and 12 bases had no gene match. The CDR3 loop reads CASSSVLAGARRETQYF. CDR3 coding DNA: TGTGCCAGCAGTTCCGTACTAGCGGGAGCTCGGCGGGAGACCCAGTACTTC.

This clonotype has only a few counts. V is TRBV6-2 or TRBV6-3 and J is TRBJ2-2; D is unresolved. The length of the CDR3 is 13 residues. V shed 4 bases and J shed 6 bases, with 9 bases lying between them. Per germline, CDR1 MNHEY and CDR2 SVGEGT. CDR3 residues: CASSSRWAGELFF. Written as DNA, the CDR3 is TGTGCCAGCAGTTCGCGGTGGGCCGGGGAGCTGTTTTTT.

This rearrangement joins TRBV4-3 to TRBJ1-4, with a possible D match to TRBD1 (5 bases). This CDR3 contains 13 residues. CDR1 and CDR2 from the germline V gene are LGHNA and YSLEER. V gave up 1 base and J gave up 11 bases, with 11 bases separating them. The CDR3 nucleotides read TGCGCCAGCAGCCAAGTGAGGGGAGGGAAACTGTTTTTT. Its protein product is CASSQVRGGKLFF.

This clonotype appeared many times. This sequence joins TRBV3-1 and TRBJ2-1, with 8 bases identical to TRBD2. Trimming at V came to 3 bases and at J to 2 bases, leaving 9 bases not matched to a gene. Germline V gives CDR1 LGHDT, CDR2 YNNKEL (reference sequence). The CDR3 consists of 17 residues. The CDR3 coding sequence is TGTGCCAGCAGCCAGGACTTCCGGCGGGAGGCCTACAATGAGCAGTTCTTC. Protein: CASSQDFRREAYNEQFF.